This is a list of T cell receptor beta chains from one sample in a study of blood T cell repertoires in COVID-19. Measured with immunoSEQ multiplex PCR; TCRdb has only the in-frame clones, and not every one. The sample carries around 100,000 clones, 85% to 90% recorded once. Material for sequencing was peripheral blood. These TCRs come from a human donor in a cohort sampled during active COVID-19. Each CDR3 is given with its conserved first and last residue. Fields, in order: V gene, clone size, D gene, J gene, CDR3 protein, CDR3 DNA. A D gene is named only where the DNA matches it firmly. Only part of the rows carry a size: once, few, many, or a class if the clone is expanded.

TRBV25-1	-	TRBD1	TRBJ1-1	CASRGQGNAANTEAFF	TGTGCCAGCAGGGGACAGGGGAATGCCGCGAACACTGAAGCTTTCTTT
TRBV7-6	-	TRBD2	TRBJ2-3	CASKGSIAGDRDTQYF	TGTGCCAGCAAGGGGTCCATAGCGGGAGACCGGGATACGCAGTATTTT
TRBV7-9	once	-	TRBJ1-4	CASSLDEKLFF	TGTGCCAGCAGCCTTGATGAAAAACTGTTTTTT
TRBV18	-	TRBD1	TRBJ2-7	CASSQGQGQEQYF	TGTGCCAGCTCACAGGGACAGGGACAAGAGCAGTACTTC
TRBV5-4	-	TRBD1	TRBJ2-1	CASSLRRQGGNNEQFF	TGTGCCAGCAGCTTGAGGAGACAGGGGGGAAACAATGAGCAGTTCTTC
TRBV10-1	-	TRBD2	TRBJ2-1	CASSESASGRLKQFF	TGCGCCAGCAGTGAGTCCGCTAGCGGGAGATTGAAGCAGTTCTTC
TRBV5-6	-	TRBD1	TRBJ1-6	CASSTGTGSSYNSPLHF	TGTGCCAGCAGCACCGGGACAGGGAGCTCCTATAATTCACCCCTCCACTTT
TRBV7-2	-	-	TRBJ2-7	CASSSGKAGEQYF	TGTGCCAGCAGCTCCGGGAAGGCGGGGGAGCAGTACTTC
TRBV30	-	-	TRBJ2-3	CAWSLAPPSPQYF	TGTGCCTGGAGTCTGGCACCCCCTAGTCCCCAGTATTTT
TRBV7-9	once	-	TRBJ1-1	CASRAAAEAFF	TGTGCCAGCAGAGCTGCGGCTGAAGCTTTCTTT
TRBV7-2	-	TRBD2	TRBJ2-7	CASSAHGTSGSNEQYF	TGTGCCAGCAGCGCTCATGGGACTAGCGGGAGCAACGAGCAGTACTTC
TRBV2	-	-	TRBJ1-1	CASSYWRNTEAFF	TGTGCCAGCAGTTACTGGAGGAACACTGAAGCTTTCTTT
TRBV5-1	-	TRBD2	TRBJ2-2	CASSFVAGGAGELFF	TGCGCCAGCAGCTTCGTGGCGGGAGGTGCCGGGGAGCTGTTTTTT
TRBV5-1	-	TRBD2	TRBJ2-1	CASSLRLGGNNDEQFF	TGCGCCAGCAGCTTACGTCTGGGGGGGAATAACGATGAGCAGTTCTTC
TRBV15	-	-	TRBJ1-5	CATSRGGGFQPQHF	TGTGCCACCAGCAGAGGCGGGGGGTTCCAGCCCCAGCATTTT
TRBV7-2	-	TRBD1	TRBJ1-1	CASSFRQGAEAFF	TGTGCCAGCAGCTTTAGACAGGGGGCTGAAGCTTTCTTT
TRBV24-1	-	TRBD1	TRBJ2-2	CATSVGTANTGELFF	TGTGCCACCAGTGTTGGGACAGCGAACACCGGGGAGCTGTTTTTT
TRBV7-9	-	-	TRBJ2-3	CASSFYSADTQYF	TGTGCCAGCAGCTTTTACAGTGCAGATACGCAGTATTTT
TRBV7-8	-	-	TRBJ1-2	CASSLAGNTYGYTF	TGTGCCAGCAGCTTAGCGGGCAATACCTATGGCTACACCTTC
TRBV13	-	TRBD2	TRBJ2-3	CASSLGGGADTQYF	TGTGCCAGCAGCTTAGGTGGGGGGGCAGATACGCAGTATTTT
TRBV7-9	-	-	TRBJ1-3	CASSLAGAGNTIYF	TGTGCCAGCAGCTTAGCAGGGGCCGGAAACACCATATATTTT
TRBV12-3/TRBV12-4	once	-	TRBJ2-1	CASSQIAEQFF	TGTGCCAGCAGCCAAATAGCTGAGCAGTTCTTC
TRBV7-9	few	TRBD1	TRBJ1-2	CASSLDYRGGYTF	TGTGCCAGCAGCTTAGATTACAGGGGCGGCTACACCTTC
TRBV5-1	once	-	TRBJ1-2	CASSLQGSAGYTF	TGCGCCAGCAGCTTGCAGGGCTCGGCTGGCTACACCTTC
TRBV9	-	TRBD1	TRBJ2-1	CASSPLGGSSNEQFF	TGTGCCAGCAGCCCCTTAGGGGGCTCCAGCAATGAGCAGTTCTTC
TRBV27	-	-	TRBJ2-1	CAWRASSYNEQFF	TGTGCCTGGCGGGCGAGCTCCTACAATGAGCAGTTCTTC
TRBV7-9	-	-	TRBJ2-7	CASSGRGTYEQYF	TGTGCCAGCAGCGGCCGGGGAACCTACGAGCAGTACTTC
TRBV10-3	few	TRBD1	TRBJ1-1	CAISESTGKTEAFF	TGTGCCATCAGTGAGTCGACAGGGAAGACTGAAGCTTTCTTT
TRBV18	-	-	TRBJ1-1	CASSPPDTGNTEAFF	TGTGCCAGCTCACCACCGGATACAGGGAACACTGAAGCTTTCTTT
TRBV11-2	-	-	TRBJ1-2	CASSIVDNYGYTF	TGTGCCAGCAGCATCGTAGATAACTATGGCTACACCTTC
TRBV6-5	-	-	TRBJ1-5	CASSYKYGMSNQPQHF	TGTGCCAGCAGTTATAAGTACGGGATGAGCAATCAGCCCCAGCATTTT
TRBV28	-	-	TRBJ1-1	CASSYRVTEAFF	TGTGCCAGCAGCTACAGGGTTACTGAAGCTTTCTTT
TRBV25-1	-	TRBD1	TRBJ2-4	CASSPTGVPNIQYF	TGTGCCAGCAGTCCCACAGGGGTACCAAACATTCAGTACTTC
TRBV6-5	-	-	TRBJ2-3	CASSSGTSTDTQYF	TGTGCCAGCAGTTCCGGGACTAGCACAGATACGCAGTATTTT
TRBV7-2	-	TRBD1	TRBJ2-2	CASTPQGALTSGELFF	TGTGCCAGCACTCCACAGGGGGCCTTAACTTCCGGGGAGCTGTTTTTT
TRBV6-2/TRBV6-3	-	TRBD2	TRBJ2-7	CASSPRGSGTPYEQYF	TGTGCCAGCAGCCCCCGGGGTAGCGGGACCCCCTACGAGCAGTACTTC
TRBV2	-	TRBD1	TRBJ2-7	CATDDRGGSYEQYF	TGTGCCACCGATGACAGGGGAGGCAGTTACGAGCAGTACTTC
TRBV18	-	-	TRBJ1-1	CASSLGGEDTEAFF	TGTGCCAGCTCACTCGGAGGAGAGGACACTGAAGCTTTCTTT
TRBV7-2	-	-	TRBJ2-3	CASSADGSTDTQYF	TGTGCCAGCAGCGCGGATGGCTCCACAGATACGCAGTATTTT
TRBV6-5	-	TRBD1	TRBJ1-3	CASSTRQGRNTIYF	TGTGCCAGCAGTACGAGACAGGGTAGGAACACCATATATTTT
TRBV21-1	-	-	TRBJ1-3	CASFLTCSAGNTIYF	TGTGCCAGTTTCCTTACCTGTAGCGCTGGAAACACCATATATTTT
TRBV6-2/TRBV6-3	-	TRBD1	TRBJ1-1	CASSSDRGRTEAFF	TGTGCCAGCAGTTCGGACAGGGGACGCACTGAAGCTTTCTTT
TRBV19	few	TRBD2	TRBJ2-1	CASISLAGGRNEQFF	TGTGCCAGTATCTCACTAGCGGGGGGGCGCAATGAGCAGTTCTTC
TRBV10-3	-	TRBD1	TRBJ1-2	CAISEGDRGYGYTF	TGTGCCATCAGTGAGGGGGACAGGGGCTATGGCTACACCTTC
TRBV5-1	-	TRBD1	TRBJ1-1	CASSLQQGAGTEAFF	TGCGCCAGCAGCTTACAACAGGGGGCAGGAACTGAAGCTTTCTTT
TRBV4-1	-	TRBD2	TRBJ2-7	CASSPTSGGVSYEQYF	TGCGCCAGCAGCCCGACTAGCGGAGGGGTATCCTACGAGCAGTACTTC
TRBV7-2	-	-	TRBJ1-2	CASSPRGGYGYTF	TGTGCCAGCAGCCCAAGGGGGGGATATGGCTACACCTTC
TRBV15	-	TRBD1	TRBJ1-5	CATTLNRDRVQPQHF	TGTGCCACCACCCTAAACCGGGACAGGGTTCAGCCCCAGCATTTT